This T cell receptor (beta chain) derives from a study of blood T cell repertoires in COVID-19. Original handling: Estimated nucleated cell counts came from reference gene primer amplification. The method was immunoSEQ multiplex PCR; TCRdb's version includes in-frame clones alone and lacks a portion of them. The DNA was the basis for D and trimming; V, J and clone size are from that table. Of a few hundred thousand clones in the sample, roughly 88% are singletons; the top ten hold 13%. Germline CDR1 LNHDA, CDR2 SQIVND (reference sequence). This CDR3 comprises 17 residues. Trimming shortened V by 4 bases and J by 6 bases, and 22 bases separated the two germline ends.

Sequencing was carried out using peripheral blood. V gene TRBV19 combines with J gene TRBJ2-1, with D perhaps matching TRBD1 (5 bases). The TCR originated in a human donor in a cohort sampled during active COVID-19. CDR3 nucleotide sequence: TGTGCCAGTAGTACCCACAGGACCCGTATCTCTGTCAATGAGCAGTTCTTC. Translation: CASSTHRTRISVNEQFF.